This is a list of T cell receptor beta chains from one sample in a study of blood T cell repertoires in COVID-19. Profiled with immunoSEQ multiplex PCR; TCRdb holds only in-frame clones, not every one. The sample shows more than 60,000 clones, around 82% of them seen only once. The sequenced material came from peripheral blood. Source of these receptors: a man aged 55-75 years with acute or convalescent COVID-19. Each CDR3 is given with its conserved first and last residue. The D gene is left open where the match is weak. Some rows mark clone size as missing; the rest say once, few, many or name a class of expanded clone.

TRBJ2-2	NA	TRBV6-6	TRBD2	TGTGCCGGGGGGGGAGGGGAGCTGTTTTTT	CAGGGGELFF
TRBJ2-7	NA	TRBV6-1	TRBD2	TGTGCCAGCAGTGAATTTTCTAGCGGGGGGGGCTACGAGCAGTACTTC	CASSEFSSGGGYEQYF
TRBJ1-6	NA	TRBV2	NA	TGTGCCAGCAGGGGGCAGGGTTCACCCCTCCACTTT	CASRGQGSPLHF
TRBJ1-3	NA	TRBV14	NA	TGTGCCAGCAGCCGCCAGGTCCCCTCTTCTGGAAACACCATATATTTT	CASSRQVPSSGNTIYF
TRBJ2-3	NA	TRBV7-2	TRBD2	TGTGCCAGCAGCAAACTAGCGGGTGATAGCACAGATACGCAGTATTTT	CASSKLAGDSTDTQYF
TRBJ2-7	few	TRBV2	TRBD1	TGTGCCTCCTACACAGGGGTCGAGCAGTACTTC	CASYTGVEQYF
TRBJ2-1	NA	TRBV18	TRBD1	TGTGCCAGCTCACAATCTCGACAGGGGTGGGATGAGCAGTTCTTC	CASSQSRQGWDEQFF
TRBJ1-2	NA	TRBV28	NA	TGTGCCAGCAGTGGGACGGGAGGCTATGGCTACACCTTC	CASSGTGGYGYTF
TRBJ2-6	NA	TRBV28	NA	TGTGCCTCGTCTGGAGGCGGGGCCAACGTCCTGACTTTC	CASSGGGANVLTF
TRBJ2-5	NA	TRBV5-1	TRBD1	TGCGCCAGCGGCGAGACAGGGGGCGGGGAGACCCAGTACTTC	CASGETGGGETQYF
TRBJ2-2	once	TRBV4-2	NA	TGTGCCAGCAGCCAAGATTCAGCGGGCAACGGGGAGCTGTTTTTT	CASSQDSAGNGELFF
TRBJ1-6	NA	TRBV10-3	TRBD1	TGTGCCATCAGTGAGAGGCAGGGGGCGGTTTCACCCCTCCACTTT	CAISERQGAVSPLHF
TRBJ2-1	NA	TRBV28	TRBD2	TGTGCCAGCAGAGGGACTAGCGGGAGTAGCTCCTACAATGAGCAGTTCTTC	CASRGTSGSSSYNEQFF
TRBJ2-5	medium-sized	TRBV3-1/TRBV3-2	NA	TGTGCCAGCAGCCAAGGGCAGGGGAGAGTTGAGACCCAGTACTTC	CASSQGQGRVETQYF
TRBJ2-5	NA	TRBV5-1	TRBD1	TGCGCCAGCAGCTCCGGGACAGGGAATGGCGAGACCCAGTACTTC	CASSSGTGNGETQYF
TRBJ2-7	few	TRBV5-1	TRBD2	TGCGCCAGCGGGAGGGGACTAGCGTATTTGGGCGAGCAGTACTTC	CASGRGLAYLGEQYF
TRBJ1-6	NA	TRBV5-4	NA	TGTGCCAGCAGCTTAGACAGGAATTCACCCCTCCACTTT	CASSLDRNSPLHF
TRBJ2-2	few	TRBV7-8	TRBD2	TGTGCCAGCAGCTTACGGCGTCGGGGAAGCGGGAGCACCGGGGAGCTGTTTTTT	CASSLRRRGSGSTGELFF
TRBJ2-1	once	TRBV5-1	TRBD2	TGCGCCAGCAGCTTGATGGGGGACTACTACAATGAGCAGTTCTTC	CASSLMGDYYNEQFF
TRBJ1-2	NA	TRBV18	NA	TGTGCCAGCTCACTGAGACAGGCCAACTATGGCTACACCTTC	CASSLRQANYGYTF
TRBJ1-1	NA	TRBV12-3/TRBV12-4	NA	TGTGCCAGCACCCCGGGGTTGAACACTGAAGCTTTCTTT	CASTPGLNTEAFF
TRBJ2-5	NA	TRBV7-8	TRBD1	TGTGCCAGCAGCACTGGGACAGGGGGACGTGAGACCCAGTACTTC	CASSTGTGGRETQYF
TRBJ2-2	NA	TRBV6-2/TRBV6-3	TRBD2	TGTGCCAGCAGTGACCGACTAGCGGGGAACACCGGGGAGCTGTTTTTT	CASSDRLAGNTGELFF
TRBJ2-3	NA	TRBV4-3	TRBD2	TGCGCCAGCAGCAAAGATAGCGGGGGCACAGATACGCAGTATTTT	CASSKDSGGTDTQYF
TRBJ2-1	once	TRBV7-3	TRBD1	TGTGCCAGCAGCTGGACAGGTGGAAGCTCCTACAATGAGCAGTTCTTC	CASSWTGGSSYNEQFF
TRBJ1-1	few	TRBV5-1	NA	TGCGCCAGCAGAATGACAATGGGGGCCATGAACACTGAAGCTTTCTTT	CASRMTMGAMNTEAFF
TRBJ2-3	NA	TRBV6-1	NA	TGTGCCAGCAGTGAAAGGGGGGGGAGGAGCACAGATACGCAGTATTTT	CASSERGGRSTDTQYF
TRBJ1-2	NA	TRBV12-3/TRBV12-4	NA	TGTGCCAGCAGCACTACCAACTATGGCTACACCTTC	CASSTTNYGYTF
TRBJ2-7	NA	TRBV11-2	TRBD1	TGTGCCAGCAGCTTAGATCCCTGGGACAGGGGGATCTACGAGCAGTACTTC	CASSLDPWDRGIYEQYF
TRBJ2-7	NA	TRBV18	NA	TGTGCCAGTTCCCAGGGCCTCACCTACGAGCAGTACTTC	CASSQGLTYEQYF
TRBJ2-7	NA	TRBV27	NA	TGTGCCAGCAGCACTGTCGGACACCCCTACGAGCAGTACTTC	CASSTVGHPYEQYF
TRBJ2-3	NA	TRBV7-8	NA	TGTGCCAGCAGACCGGGCGGGGCAGATACGCAGTATTTT	CASRPGGADTQYF
TRBJ2-7	NA	TRBV3-1/TRBV3-2	TRBD1	TGTGCCAGCAGCTGGGTAGGACAGGGGCTGTACGAGCAGTACTTC	CASSWVGQGLYEQYF
TRBJ1-2	NA	TRBV14	TRBD1	TGTGCCAGCAGCCAAAATCTTGGAGGGGGCAGTGGCTACACCTTC	CASSQNLGGGSGYTF
TRBJ2-5	NA	TRBV2	NA	TGTGCCAGCAGGGAAAGAGACCTTAACGGCGGGACCCAGTACTTC	CASRERDLNGGTQYF
TRBJ1-2	many	TRBV7-9	TRBD1	TGTGCCAGCAGCCCCGGACAGGGAGAGGGGGGCTACACCTTC	CASSPGQGEGGYTF
TRBJ2-7	NA	TRBV7-9	NA	TGTGCCAGCACCAACGGCTACGAGCAGTACTTC	CASTNGYEQYF
TRBJ2-1	NA	TRBV23-1	TRBD1	TGCGCCAGCAGTCCTGTCCCATTAACAGGGGTCCGTAATGAGCAGTTCTTC	CASSPVPLTGVRNEQFF
TRBJ2-7	NA	TRBV20-1	TRBD2	TGCAGTGCTAGTGGGCTAGCGGGGGGGCGGGAGCAGTACTTC	CSASGLAGGREQYF
TRBJ1-4	NA	TRBV6-1	NA	TGTGCCAGCAGTGAGCAGGGTGGACAGACAGAAAAACTGTTTTTT	CASSEQGGQTEKLFF
TRBJ1-6	NA	TRBV3-1/TRBV3-2	TRBD1	TGTGCCAGCAGTCGAAGCGTGACGGGACAGAGCAATTCACCCCTCCACTTT	CASSRSVTGQSNSPLHF
TRBJ1-1	NA	TRBV5-1	NA	TGCGCCAGCACCCAAGGGGTGAGCACTGAAGCTTTCTTT	CASTQGVSTEAFF
TRBJ1-6	NA	TRBV29-1	TRBD1	TGCAGCGCCGGACAGGGACTAAATTCACCCCTCCACTTT	CSAGQGLNSPLHF
TRBJ1-5	NA	TRBV7-2	NA	TGTGCCAGCAGCGCCTTGGACAGTGTTCAGCCCCAGCATTTT	CASSALDSVQPQHF
TRBJ1-2	NA	TRBV5-1	TRBD1	TGCGCCAGCAGCACCGACAGGGGGCAAGACTATGGCTACACCTTC	CASSTDRGQDYGYTF
TRBJ1-5	NA	TRBV6-2/TRBV6-3	TRBD1	TGTGCCAGCAGTTACTCGGCAGGGGGTGGGCCCCAGCATTTT	CASSYSAGGGPQHF
TRBJ2-2	NA	TRBV5-8	NA	TGTGCCAGCCACCCGACAGGAGTAGGGACCGGGGAGCTGTTTTTT	CASHPTGVGTGELFF
TRBJ2-5	NA	TRBV5-1	NA	TGCGCCAGCGCCAATTCCTACGAGGGTGAGACCCAGTACTTC	CASANSYEGETQYF
TRBJ1-4	NA	TRBV5-5	NA	TGTGCCAGCAGCTTTGGGTCGGGGGAAAAACTGTTTTTT	CASSFGSGEKLFF
TRBJ1-4	NA	TRBV28	NA	TGTGCCAGCAGTCCCCCGCCTAGAAAACTGTTTTTT	CASSPPPRKLFF